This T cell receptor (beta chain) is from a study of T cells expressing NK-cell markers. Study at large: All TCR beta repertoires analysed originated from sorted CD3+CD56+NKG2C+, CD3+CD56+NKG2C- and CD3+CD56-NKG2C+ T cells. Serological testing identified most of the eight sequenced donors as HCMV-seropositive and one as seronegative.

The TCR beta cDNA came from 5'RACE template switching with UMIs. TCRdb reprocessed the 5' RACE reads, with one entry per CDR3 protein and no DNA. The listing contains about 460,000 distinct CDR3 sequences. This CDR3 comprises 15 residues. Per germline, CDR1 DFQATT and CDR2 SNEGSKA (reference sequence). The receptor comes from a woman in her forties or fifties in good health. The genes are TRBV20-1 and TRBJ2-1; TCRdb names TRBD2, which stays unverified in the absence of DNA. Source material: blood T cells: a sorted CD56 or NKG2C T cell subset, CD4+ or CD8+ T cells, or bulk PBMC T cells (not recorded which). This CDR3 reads CSASQLAGWKNEQFF.